This T cell receptor (beta chain) is from a study of T cells in Graves' hyperthyroidism and ophthalmopathy. Study-level results: Most clonotypes expanded in the thyroid (above 0.001) were also present in blood.

It was RNA transcripts that yielded the amplified TCR beta CDR3 regions. The TCR CDR3 first-round RT-PCR relied on the HTBI primer set. MiXCR, applied by TCRdb to the multiplex PCR reads, yields one record per CDR3 protein. The repertoire holds about 290,000 distinct CDR3 sequences, with about 15% as singletons. Active moderate-to-severe ophthalmopathy, Clinical Activity Score at least 3, NOSPECS at least 4, under 3 months' duration. For the diagnoses, clinical symptoms, serum thyroxine and TRAb, thyroid ultrasound and orbital computed tomography were used. From 8.5 to 10 ml of fresh peripheral blood, PBMCs were isolated. To note about this clonotype: Antigen specificity is unknown.

The CDR3 length is 15 residues. CDR1 and CDR2 (germline): MNHEY, SMNVEV (reference sequence). V shed 4 bases and J 2 bases; nucleotides not matched to a gene: 6. This chain uses TRBV27 with TRBJ1-1; 8 bases match TRBD1. The sample was blood. The source of this sequence is a woman aged 55-70 years with Graves' ophthalmopathy. The CDR3 region is CASSSSTGVNTEAFF. In DNA form, the CDR3 reads TGTGCCAGCAGTTCCTCGACAGGGGTCAACACTGAAGCTTTCTTT.